The rows below give T cell receptor beta chains drawn from one sample of a study of tumor-infiltrating lymphocytes in oesophageal squamous cell carcinoma. TCRdb re-called the PCR reads through MiXCR, storing one row per CDR3 protein. Of 15,000 to 20,000 distinct CDR3 sequences detected, roughly 45% appear once; the ten largest clones hold approximately 41%. The sample consisted of blood. All receptors come from a female donor with esophageal squamous cell carcinoma. Both conserved end residues are trimmed from each CDR3. Each record gives: V gene, J gene, CDR3 length, CDR3 protein.

>TRBV6-2/TRBV6-3|TRBJ2-5|11
ASSTGTGGEQY
>TRBV28|-|13
ASSLSFPSYNEQF
>TRBV10-1|TRBJ2-3|15
ASSEGSAKWVKGTQY
>TRBV11-2|TRBJ2-7|10
ASSHRVGEQY
>TRBV7-2|TRBJ2-7|11
ASSSTGGYEQY
>TRBV7-3|TRBJ2-7|13
ASSLYSTGKNEQY
>TRBV2|-|13
ASRDGLAGWNEQY
>TRBV7-6|-|11
ASSLGYGDEQF
>TRBV5-1|TRBJ1-1|13
ASTRLTGGSTEAF
>TRBV7-2|TRBJ1-1|11
ASSLSENTEAF
>TRBV27|TRBJ2-7|12
ASSSGTSGVEQY
>TRBV7-2|TRBJ2-7|13
ASSLARLVNSVQY
>TRBV7-2|TRBJ2-7|11
ASSFSGEDEQY
>TRBV5-1|-|13
ASSYRREGGDTQY
>TRBV6-8|-|12
ASSYGRQTYGYT
>TRBV18|TRBJ2-3|17
ASSPPSGPIGDSTDTQY
>TRBV11-2|TRBJ1-2|12
ASSSRTGLGGYT
>TRBV7-2|TRBJ2-5|15
ASSLALTSGSLNEQY
>TRBV6-1|TRBJ1-5|15
ASSSSVRGISNQPQH
>TRBV7-6|TRBJ2-1|14
ASSSLGGGPSHEQF
>TRBV7-2|TRBJ2-7|11
ASSPGQALEQY
>TRBV5-1|-|12
ASSYGTMSGEQY
>TRBV10-3|-|11
AIRPGGWETQY
>TRBV19|TRBJ1-5|16
ASSPGRALGSRGQPQH
>TRBV7-8|TRBJ1-4|14
ASSPPRFGINEKLF